The clone carrying this T cell receptor (beta chain) showed up just a few times. Antigen specificity is unknown. Trimming left V 0 bases short and J 5 bases short, with 20 bases between. The germline V gene encodes CDR1 SQVTM and CDR2 ANQGSEA. This CDR3 has 16 amino acids. The data derive from a study of post-analysis software for immune sequencing data. Study outcomes and limitations: Four or five TRBV segments were significantly more frequent in patients than in controls. TRBV5-6, TRBV5-1 and TRBV20-1 were among these segments.

Tagging with unique molecular identifiers was a feature of the TCR beta cDNA libraries. TCRdb redid the calling of the PCR reads with MiXCR, one entry per CDR3 protein. This table has roughly 650,000 distinct CDR3 sequences, over 45% appearing once. What was sequenced was blood. The receptor's source is a girl aged 2 to 10 with multiple sclerosis. The chain couples TRBV29-1 to TRBJ2-7; TRBD2 might be the D (6 bases). The CDR3 sequence: CSVEDGRGEDWHEQYF. The CDR3 coding sequence is TGCAGCGTTGAAGATGGGCGGGGAGAGGATTGGCACGAGCAGTACTTC.